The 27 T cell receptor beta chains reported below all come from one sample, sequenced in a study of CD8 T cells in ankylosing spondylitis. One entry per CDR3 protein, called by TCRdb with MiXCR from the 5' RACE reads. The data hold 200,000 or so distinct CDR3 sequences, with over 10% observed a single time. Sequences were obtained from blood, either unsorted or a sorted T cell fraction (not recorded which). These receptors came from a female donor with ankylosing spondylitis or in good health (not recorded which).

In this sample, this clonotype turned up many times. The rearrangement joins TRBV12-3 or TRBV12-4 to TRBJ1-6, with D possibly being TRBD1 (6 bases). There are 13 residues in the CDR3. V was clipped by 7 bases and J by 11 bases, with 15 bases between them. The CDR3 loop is CASTFRQETPLHF. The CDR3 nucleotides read TGTGCCAGCACCTTCCGACAGGAGACACCCCTCCACTTT.

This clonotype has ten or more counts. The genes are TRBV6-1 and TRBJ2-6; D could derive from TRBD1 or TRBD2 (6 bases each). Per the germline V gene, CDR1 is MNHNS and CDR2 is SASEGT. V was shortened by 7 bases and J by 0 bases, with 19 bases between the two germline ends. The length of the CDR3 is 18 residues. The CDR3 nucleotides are TGTGCCAGCACCCCCCGGGGGCAGGGTTTCTCTGGGGCCAACGTCCTGACTTTC. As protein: CASTPRGQGFSGANVLTF.

CDR3 protein: CTISHYSTGPQNYGYTF. DNA of the CDR3: TGTACCATCAGTCATTACTCAACAGGGCCTCAAAACTATGGCTACACCTTC. The gene calls are TRBV6-1 and TRBJ1-2; a possible D gene is TRBD1 (6 bases). From germline, CDR1 is MNHNS and CDR2 SASEGT. The CDR3 has 17 amino acids.

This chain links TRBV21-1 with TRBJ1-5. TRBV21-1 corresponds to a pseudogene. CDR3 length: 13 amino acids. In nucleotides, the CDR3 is TGTGCCAGCACCATTTTTAGCAATCAGCCCCAGCATTTT. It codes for CASTIFSNQPQHF.

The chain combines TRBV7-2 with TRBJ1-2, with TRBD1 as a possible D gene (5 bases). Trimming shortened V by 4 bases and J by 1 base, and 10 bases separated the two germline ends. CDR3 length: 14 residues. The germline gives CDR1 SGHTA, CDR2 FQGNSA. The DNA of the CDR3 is TGTGCCAGCAGCTCCATCGACAGTAACTATGGCTACACCTTC. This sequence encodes CASSSIDSNYGYTF.

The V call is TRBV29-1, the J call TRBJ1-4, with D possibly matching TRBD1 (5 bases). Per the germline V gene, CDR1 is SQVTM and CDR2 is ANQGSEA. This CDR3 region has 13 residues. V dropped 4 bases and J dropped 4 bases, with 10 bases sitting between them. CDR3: CSVVGTGNEKLFF. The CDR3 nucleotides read TGCAGCGTTGTCGGGACGGGTAATGAAAAACTGTTTTTT.

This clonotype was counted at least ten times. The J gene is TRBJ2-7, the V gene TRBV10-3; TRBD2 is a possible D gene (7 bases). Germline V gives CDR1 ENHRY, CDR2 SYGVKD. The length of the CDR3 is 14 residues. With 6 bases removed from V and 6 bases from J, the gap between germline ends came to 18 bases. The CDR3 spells CAIRGRGGTSEQYF. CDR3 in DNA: TGTGCCATCAGGGGTAGGGGGGGAACCAGCGAGCAGTACTTC.

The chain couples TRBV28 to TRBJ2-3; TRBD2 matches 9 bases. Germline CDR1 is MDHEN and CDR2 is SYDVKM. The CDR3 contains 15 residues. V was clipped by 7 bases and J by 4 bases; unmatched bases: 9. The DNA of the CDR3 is TGTGCCAGCAATGAGTGGGCGGGAGGGCCAGATACGCAGTATTTT. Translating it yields CASNEWAGGPDTQYF.

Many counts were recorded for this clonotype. This chain's CDR3 is CATSRAASTDTQYF. In DNA form, the CDR3 reads TGTGCCACCAGCAGAGCAGCAAGCACAGATACGCAGTATTTT. The chain recombines TRBV15 with TRBJ2-3; no clear D. CDR1 and CDR2 (germline): LNHNV, YYDKDF (reference sequence). The CDR3 spans 14 residues. Trimming removed 1 base at V and 0 bases at J, with 5 bases between.

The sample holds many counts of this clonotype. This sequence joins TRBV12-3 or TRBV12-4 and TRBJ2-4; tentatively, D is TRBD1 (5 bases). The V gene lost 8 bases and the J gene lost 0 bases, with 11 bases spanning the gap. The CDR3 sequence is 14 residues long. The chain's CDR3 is CASGPREAKNIQYF. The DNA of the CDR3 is TGTGCCAGCGGGCCCAGGGAAGCCAAAAACATTCAGTACTTC.

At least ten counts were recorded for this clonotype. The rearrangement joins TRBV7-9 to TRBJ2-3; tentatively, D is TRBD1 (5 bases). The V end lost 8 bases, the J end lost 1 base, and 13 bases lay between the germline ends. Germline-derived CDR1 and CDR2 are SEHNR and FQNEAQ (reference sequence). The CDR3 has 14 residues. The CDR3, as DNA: TGTGCCAGCGGTCCGATGACAGGCACAGATACGCAGTATTTT. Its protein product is CASGPMTGTDTQYF.

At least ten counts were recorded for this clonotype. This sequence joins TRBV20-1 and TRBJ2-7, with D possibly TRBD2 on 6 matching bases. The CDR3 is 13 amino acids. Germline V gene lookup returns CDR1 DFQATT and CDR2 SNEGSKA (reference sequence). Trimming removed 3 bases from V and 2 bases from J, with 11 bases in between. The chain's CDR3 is CSARGGEAYEQYF. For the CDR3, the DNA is TGCAGTGCTAGGGGAGGCGAGGCCTACGAGCAGTACTTC.

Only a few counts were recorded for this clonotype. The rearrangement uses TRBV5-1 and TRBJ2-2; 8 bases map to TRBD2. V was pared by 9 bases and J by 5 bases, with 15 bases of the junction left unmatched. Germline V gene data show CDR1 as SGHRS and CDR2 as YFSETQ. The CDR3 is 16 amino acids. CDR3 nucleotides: TGCGCCACCAAACTGGCGGCGGGAGGCCGTACCGGGGAGCTGTTTTTT. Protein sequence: CATKLAAGGRTGELFF.

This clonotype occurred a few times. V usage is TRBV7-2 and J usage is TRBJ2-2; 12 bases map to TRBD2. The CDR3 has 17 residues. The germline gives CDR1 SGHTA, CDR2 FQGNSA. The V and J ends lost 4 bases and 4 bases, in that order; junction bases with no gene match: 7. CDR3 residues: CASSYTSGRTGTGELFF. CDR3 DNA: TGTGCCAGCAGCTATACTAGCGGGAGGACGGGCACCGGGGAGCTGTTTTTT.

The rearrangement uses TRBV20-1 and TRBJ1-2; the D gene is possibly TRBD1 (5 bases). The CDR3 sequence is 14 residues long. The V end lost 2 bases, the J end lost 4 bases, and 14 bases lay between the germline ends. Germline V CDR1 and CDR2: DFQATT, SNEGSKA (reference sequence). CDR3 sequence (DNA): TGCAGTGCTAGACCCCCAGGGCTTGGCTATGGCTACACCTTC. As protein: CSARPPGLGYGYTF.

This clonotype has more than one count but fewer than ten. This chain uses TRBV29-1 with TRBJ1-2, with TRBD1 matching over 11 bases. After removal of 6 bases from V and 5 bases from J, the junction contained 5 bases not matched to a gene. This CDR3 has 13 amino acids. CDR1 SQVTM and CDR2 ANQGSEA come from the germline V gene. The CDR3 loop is CSVGTGGRYGYTF. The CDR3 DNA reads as TGCAGCGTGGGGACAGGGGGAAGGTATGGCTACACCTTC.

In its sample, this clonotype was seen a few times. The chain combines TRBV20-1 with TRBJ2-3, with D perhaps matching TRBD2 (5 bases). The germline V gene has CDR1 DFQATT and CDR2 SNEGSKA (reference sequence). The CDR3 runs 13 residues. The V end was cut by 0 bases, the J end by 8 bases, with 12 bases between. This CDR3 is CSARDSRAGTQYF. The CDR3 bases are TGCAGTGCTAGAGATTCTCGGGCGGGTACGCAGTATTTT.

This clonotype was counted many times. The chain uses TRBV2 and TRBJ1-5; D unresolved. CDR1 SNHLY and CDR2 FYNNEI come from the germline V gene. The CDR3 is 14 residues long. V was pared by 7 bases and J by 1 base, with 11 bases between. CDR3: CASNTGISNQPQHF. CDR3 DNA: TGTGCCAGCAATACCGGTATCAGCAATCAGCCCCAGCATTTT.

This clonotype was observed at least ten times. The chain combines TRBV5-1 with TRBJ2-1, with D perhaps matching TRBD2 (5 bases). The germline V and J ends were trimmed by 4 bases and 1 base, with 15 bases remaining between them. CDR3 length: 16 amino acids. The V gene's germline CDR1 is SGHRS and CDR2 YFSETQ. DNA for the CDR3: TGCGCCAGCAGCGGGGAGCCCGTAGGGTCCTACAATGAGCAGTTCTTC. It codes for CASSGEPVGSYNEQFF.

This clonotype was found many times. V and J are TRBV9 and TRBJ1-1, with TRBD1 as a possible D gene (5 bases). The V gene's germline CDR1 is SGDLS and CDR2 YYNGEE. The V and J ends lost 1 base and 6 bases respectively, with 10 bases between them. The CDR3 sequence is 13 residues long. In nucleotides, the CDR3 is TGTGCCAGCAGCGTAAAGTTGGGGGCTGAAGCTTTCTTT. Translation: CASSVKLGAEAFF.

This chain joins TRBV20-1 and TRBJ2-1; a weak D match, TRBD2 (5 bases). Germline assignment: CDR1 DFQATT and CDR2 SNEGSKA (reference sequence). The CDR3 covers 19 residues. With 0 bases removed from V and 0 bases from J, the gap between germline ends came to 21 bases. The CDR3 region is CSARDQFPTRVSSYNEQFF. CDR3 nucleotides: TGCAGTGCTAGAGATCAGTTCCCCACGAGGGTGAGCTCCTACAATGAGCAGTTCTTC.

The CDR3 DNA follows: TGTGCCAGCAGCTCACAGGGGGACCAAGAGACCCAGTACTTC. This encodes CASSSQGDQETQYF. The chain joins TRBV7-3 to TRBJ2-5; the match to TRBD1 covers 8 bases. Trimming cost V 4 bases and J 0 bases; bases outside gene matches: 1. CDR3 length equals 14 residues. The V gene's germline CDR1 is SGHTA and CDR2 FQGTGA.

In DNA form, the CDR3 reads TGCGCCAGCAGCTGGGACGGGAGAGGAGGCACCGGGGAGCTGTTTTTT. This gives the protein CASSWDGRGGTGELFF. This chain joins TRBV5-1 and TRBJ2-2, with a tentative D call TRBD2 (6 bases). The CDR3 spans 16 residues. V was clipped by 3 bases and J by 4 bases, with 16 bases between them. Germline assignment: CDR1 SGHRS and CDR2 YFSETQ. Full variable domain (remainder filled in from reference TRBV5-1 and TRBJ2-2): KAGVTQTPRYLIKTRGQQVTLSCSPISGHRSVSWYQQTPGQGLQFLFEYFSETQRNKGNFPGRFSGRQFSNSRSEMNVSTLELGDSALYLCASSWDGRGGTGELFFGEGSRLTVL.

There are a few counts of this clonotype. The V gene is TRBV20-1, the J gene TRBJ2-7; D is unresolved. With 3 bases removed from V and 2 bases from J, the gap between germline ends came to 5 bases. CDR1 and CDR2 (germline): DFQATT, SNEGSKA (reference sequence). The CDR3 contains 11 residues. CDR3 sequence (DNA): TGCAGTGCTAGGGGAACCTACGAGCAGTACTTC. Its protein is CSARGTYEQYF.

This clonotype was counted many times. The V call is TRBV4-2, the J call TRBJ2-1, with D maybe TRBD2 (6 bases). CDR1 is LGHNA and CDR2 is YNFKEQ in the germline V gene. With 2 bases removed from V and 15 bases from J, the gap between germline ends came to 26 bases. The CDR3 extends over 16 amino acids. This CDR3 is CASSQLEAGRAPEGFF. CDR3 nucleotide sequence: TGTGCCAGCAGCCAACTTGAGGCGGGAAGGGCTCCAGAGGGGTTCTTC.

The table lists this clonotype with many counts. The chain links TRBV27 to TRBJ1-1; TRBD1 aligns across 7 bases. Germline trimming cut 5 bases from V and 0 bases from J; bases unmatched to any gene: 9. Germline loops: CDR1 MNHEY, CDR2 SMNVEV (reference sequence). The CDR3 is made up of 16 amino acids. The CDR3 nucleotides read TGTGCCAGCAGTCCCAGCGCGGGACAGTTGAACACTGAAGCTTTCTTT. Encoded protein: CASSPSAGQLNTEAFF.

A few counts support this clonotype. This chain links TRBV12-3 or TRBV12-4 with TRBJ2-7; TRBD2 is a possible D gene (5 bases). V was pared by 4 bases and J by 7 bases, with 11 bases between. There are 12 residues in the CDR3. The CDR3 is CASSWTPWEQYF. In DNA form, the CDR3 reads TGTGCCAGCAGTTGGACTCCCTGGGAGCAGTACTTC.